This T cell receptor (beta chain) derives from a study of T cell repertoires in cytomegalovirus infection. Turning to this clonotype: The antigen is unknown.

One entry per CDR3 protein results from TCRdb running MiXCR on the reads. The sample records 20,000 to 25,000 distinct CDR3 sequences, over 40% being singletons. Germline V lookup: CDR1 MNHGY, CDR2 SAAAGT. V was trimmed by 0 bases and J by 5 bases, leaving 20 bases between them. CDR3 size: 18 residues. The sequence was collected from a human donor in good health (CMV status not recorded). Some clones in this sample may be carry-over from other donors' samples. This chain uses TRBV6-8 with TRBJ2-1; D is unclear. The sample here was CD8+ T cells from cultured PBMCs, taken from culture after CMV antigen stimulation. The CDR3 spells CASSYSIVRSLGNNEQFF. The CDR3 bases are TGTGCCAGCAGTTACTCGATAGTTCGTAGCTTGGGAAACAATGAGCAGTTCTTC.